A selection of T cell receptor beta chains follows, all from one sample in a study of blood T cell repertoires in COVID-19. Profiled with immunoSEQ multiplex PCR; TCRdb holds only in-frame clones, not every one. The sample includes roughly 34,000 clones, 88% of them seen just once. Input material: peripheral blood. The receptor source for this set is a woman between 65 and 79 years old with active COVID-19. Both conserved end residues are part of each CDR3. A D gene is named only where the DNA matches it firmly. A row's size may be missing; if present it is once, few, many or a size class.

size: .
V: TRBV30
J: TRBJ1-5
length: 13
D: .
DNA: TGTGCCTGGAGTACGGGATTCGATCAGCCCCAGCATTTT
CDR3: CAWSTGFDQPQHF

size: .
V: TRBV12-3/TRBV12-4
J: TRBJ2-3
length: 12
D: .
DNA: TGTGCCAGCAGTTTAGGGGCAGGTACGCAGTATTTT
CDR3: CASSLGAGTQYF

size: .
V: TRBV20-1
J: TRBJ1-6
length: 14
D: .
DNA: TGCAGTGCTAGTATACAGGGTAAACATTCACCCCTCCACTTT
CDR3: CSASIQGKHSPLHF

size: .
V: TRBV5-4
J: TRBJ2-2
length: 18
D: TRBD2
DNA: TGTGCCAGCAGCTTAAATCCAAGAAGTAGCGGGGGAGCCGGGGAGCTGTTTTTT
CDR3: CASSLNPRSSGGAGELFF

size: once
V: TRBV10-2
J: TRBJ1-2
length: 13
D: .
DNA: TGCGCCAGCAGTGAAGCAGCGAACTATGGCTACACCTTC
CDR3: CASSEAANYGYTF

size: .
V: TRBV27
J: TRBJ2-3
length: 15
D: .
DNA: TGTGCCAGCACCGACACAGGGCAGAGCGAAGGTACGCAGTATTTT
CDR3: CASTDTGQSEGTQYF

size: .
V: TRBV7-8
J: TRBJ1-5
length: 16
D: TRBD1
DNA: TGTGCCAGCAGCTTCGGGACAGCCCTTAGCAATCAGCCCCAGCATTTT
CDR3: CASSFGTALSNQPQHF

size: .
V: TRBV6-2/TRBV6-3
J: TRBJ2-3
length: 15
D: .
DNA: TGTGCCAGCAGCCGCAGGGACATCGGACCAGATACGCAGTATTTT
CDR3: CASSRRDIGPDTQYF

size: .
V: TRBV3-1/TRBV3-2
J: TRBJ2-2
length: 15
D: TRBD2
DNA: TGTGCCAGCACCTTAGGCGGGGGAAGCACCGGGGAGCTGTTTTTT
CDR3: CASTLGGGSTGELFF

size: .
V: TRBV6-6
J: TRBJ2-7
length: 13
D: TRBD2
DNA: TGTGCCAGCAGTTACGGGGGGGTGATGGGGCAGTACTTC
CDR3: CASSYGGVMGQYF

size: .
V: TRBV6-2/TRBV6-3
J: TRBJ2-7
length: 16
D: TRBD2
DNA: TGTGCCAGCAGTTCGTCCTCCCGGGACTACAGCTACGAGCAGTACTTC
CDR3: CASSSSSRDYSYEQYF